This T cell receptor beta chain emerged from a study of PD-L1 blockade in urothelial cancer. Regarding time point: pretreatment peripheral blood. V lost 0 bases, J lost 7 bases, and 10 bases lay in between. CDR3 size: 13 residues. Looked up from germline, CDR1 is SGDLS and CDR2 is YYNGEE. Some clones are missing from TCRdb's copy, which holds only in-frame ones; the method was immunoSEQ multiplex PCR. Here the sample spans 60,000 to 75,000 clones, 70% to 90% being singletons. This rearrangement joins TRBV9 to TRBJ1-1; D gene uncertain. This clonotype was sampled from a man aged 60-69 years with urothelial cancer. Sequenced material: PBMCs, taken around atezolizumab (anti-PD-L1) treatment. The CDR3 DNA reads TGTGCCAGCAGCGTAGTTGAGGCGGGTGAAGCTTTCTTT. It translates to CASSVVEAGEAFF.